This is a list of T cell receptor beta chains from one sample in a study of blood T cell repertoires in COVID-19. The table came from immunoSEQ multiplex PCR; TCRdb's copy has only in-frame clones and leaves some out. Counted here are around 250,000 clones, approximately 79% occurring once; the ten biggest clones make up around 3.9%. Sequencing used PBMCs or T cells enriched from blood (not recorded which). The receptors derive from a man aged 25 to 40 with acute COVID-19. CDR3s include the opening cysteine and the closing phenylalanine or tryptophan. D genes are given only for firm matches. Some rows have no size entry. The others give once, few or many, or a class for an expanded clone.

J	D	size	V	CDR3	DNA
TRBJ2-3	TRBD1	NA	TRBV10-3	CAIKGAFSTDTQYF	TGTGCCATCAAGGGGGCCTTTAGCACAGATACGCAGTATTTT
TRBJ2-2	NA	NA	TRBV4-2	CASSQLGGGELFF	TGTGCCAGCAGCCAACTCGGCGGGGGGGAGCTGTTTTTT
TRBJ2-3	NA	NA	TRBV12-3/TRBV12-4	CASADSSTDTQYF	TGTGCCAGCGCGGACTCTAGCACAGATACGCAGTATTTT
TRBJ2-3	NA	NA	TRBV30	CAWSVQTDTQYF	TGTGCCTGGAGTGTACAAACAGATACGCAGTATTTT
TRBJ1-2	TRBD1	NA	TRBV12-5	CASGLGTGSYGYTF	TGTGCTAGTGGTTTGGGGACAGGTTCCTATGGCTACACCTTC
TRBJ2-1	TRBD1	NA	TRBV29-1	CSVRSGGFNEQFF	TGCAGCGTTAGGTCAGGGGGATTTAATGAGCAGTTCTTC
TRBJ2-5	NA	few	TRBV10-3	CAISEDVRETQYF	TGTGCCATCAGTGAGGATGTGAGGGAGACCCAGTACTTC
TRBJ1-2	TRBD1	NA	TRBV30	CAWSEGQGHNYGYTF	TGTGCCTGGAGTGAGGGACAGGGGCATAACTATGGCTACACCTTC
TRBJ2-2	NA	NA	TRBV3-1/TRBV3-2	CASSQGGRTGELFF	TGTGCCAGCAGTCAGGGGGGCCGGACCGGGGAGCTGTTTTTT
TRBJ2-2	NA	NA	TRBV11-3	CASREGVDGELFF	TGTGCCAGCAGGGAGGGAGTCGACGGGGAGCTGTTTTTT
TRBJ2-3	TRBD1	NA	TRBV6-5	CASSSPGQRSTDTQYF	TGTGCCAGCAGTTCACCGGGACAGCGATCCACAGATACGCAGTATTTT
TRBJ1-6	NA	NA	TRBV6-5	CASRRGGQDSPLHF	TGTGCCAGCCGCCGCGGGGGGCAGGATTCACCCCTCCACTTT
TRBJ1-1	NA	NA	TRBV5-1	CASSYQVNTEAFF	TGCGCCAGCAGCTACCAGGTGAACACTGAAGCTTTCTTT
TRBJ2-2	TRBD1	NA	TRBV7-9	CASSSKLQGLDGELFF	TGTGCCAGCAGCTCAAAGTTACAGGGGCTTGACGGGGAGCTGTTTTTT
TRBJ2-3	NA	NA	TRBV7-2	CASSPRVTDTQYF	TGTGCCAGCAGCCCCCGTGTGACTGATACGCAGTATTTT
TRBJ2-1	TRBD2	NA	TRBV6-1	CASNEVAGDNEQFF	TGTGCCAGCAATGAAGTGGCGGGAGACAATGAGCAGTTCTTC
TRBJ1-3	TRBD1	NA	TRBV18	CASSPGATGGAGNTIYF	TGTGCCAGCTCACCTGGCGCGACAGGGGGCGCAGGAAACACCATATATTTT
TRBJ1-2	NA	NA	TRBV11-2	CASSPGAGYGYTF	TGTGCCAGCAGCCCAGGGGCGGGCTATGGCTACACCTTC
TRBJ1-6	NA	NA	TRBV13	CASSPLLNNSPLHF	TGTGCCAGCAGTCCTCTCCTAAATAATTCACCCCTCCACTTT
TRBJ2-3	TRBD1	NA	TRBV7-9	CASTSRDRGFTDTQYF	TGTGCCAGCACCTCGCGGGACAGGGGTTTCACAGATACGCAGTATTTT
TRBJ1-4	TRBD1	NA	TRBV5-1	CASSLASRGRINEKLFF	TGCGCCAGCAGCTTGGCCTCCAGGGGGCGAATTAATGAAAAACTGTTTTTT
TRBJ2-4	NA	NA	TRBV19	CASSSRGGRVNIQYF	TGTGCCAGTTCTTCGAGGGGGGGCCGTGTGAACATTCAGTACTTC
TRBJ1-1	NA	NA	TRBV6-5	CASSYAGEGLNTEAFF	TGTGCCAGCAGTTACGCGGGCGAAGGATTAAACACTGAAGCTTTCTTT
TRBJ2-3	TRBD1	NA	TRBV25-1	CASSEYGTGVSTDTQYF	TGTGCCAGCAGTGAATACGGGACAGGGGTTAGCACAGATACGCAGTATTTT
TRBJ2-3	NA	NA	TRBV9	CASSVVGAGTDTQYF	TGTGCCAGCAGCGTAGTTGGGGCAGGGACAGATACGCAGTATTTT
TRBJ1-2	NA	few	TRBV24-1	CATSEPGTGYGYTF	TGTGCCACCAGTGAGCCCGGGACTGGCTATGGCTACACCTTC
TRBJ2-5	NA	NA	TRBV3-1/TRBV3-2	CASSQHVGETQYF	TGTGCCAGCAGCCAACACGTCGGGGAGACCCAGTACTTC
TRBJ2-1	TRBD2	NA	TRBV7-2	CASSLEYSGSSYNEQFF	TGTGCCAGCAGCTTAGAATATAGCGGGAGCTCCTACAATGAGCAGTTCTTC